This T cell receptor (beta chain) stems from a study of T cells expressing NK-cell markers. TCRdb processed the 5' RACE reads again and assigns one entry to each CDR3 protein, with no DNA. This specimen shows about 460,000 distinct CDR3 sequences; the ten leading clones hold approximately 1.5%. This CDR3 contains 13 residues. The V gene is TRBV12-3 or TRBV12-4, the J gene TRBJ2-7; as DNA is missing, the TRBD1 call by TCRdb cannot be tested. The clonotype comes from a woman in her forties or fifties in good health. The sequencing sample was made of blood T cells: a sorted CD56 or NKG2C T cell subset, CD4+ or CD8+ T cells, or bulk PBMC T cells (not recorded which). The CDR3 loop is CASTLSGFYEQYF.